These T cell receptor beta chains were read from a single sample in a study of T cell responses to AZD1222 COVID-19 vaccine. Assay used: immunoSEQ multiplex PCR; TCRdb lists only in-frame clones, some missing. Of 60,000 to 80,000 clones listed, roughly 87% were seen once; the top ten hold around 19%. The sequencing used peripheral blood, collected on day 0 of AZD1222 vaccination. Receptors were obtained from an adult in good health. Each CDR3 is given with its conserved first and last residue. The D gene is left open where the match is weak. Part of the rows lack a size; the others show once, few, many or a class for expanded clones.

J	V	size	D	CDR3	DNA
TRBJ2-3	TRBV28	NA	NA	CASSYLQGDTQYF	TGTGCCAGCAGTTACCTACAGGGTGATACGCAGTATTTT
TRBJ2-3	TRBV5-1	NA	NA	CASNPEPRARTDTQYF	TGCGCCAGCAACCCGGAACCCCGGGCTCGCACAGATACGCAGTATTTT
TRBJ1-2	TRBV27	NA	NA	CATSPRYMGEGYTF	TGTGCTACCTCCCCCCGGTATATGGGGGAGGGCTACACCTTC
TRBJ1-1	TRBV29-1	few	NA	CSVVREIEAFF	TGCAGCGTTGTCAGGGAGATTGAAGCTTTCTTT
TRBJ1-5	TRBV18	once	NA	CASSGDRDQPQHF	TGTGCCAGCTCTGGAGATAGGGATCAGCCCCAGCATTTT
TRBJ1-6	TRBV20-1	NA	NA	CSAGIDSPLHF	TGCAGTGCAGGGATAGATTCACCCCTCCACTTT
TRBJ1-3	TRBV6-5	once	NA	CASSNRGAERNTIYF	TGTGCCAGCAGTAATCGAGGGGCAGAAAGAAACACCATATATTTT
TRBJ1-3	TRBV7-2	NA	NA	CASSLALGETGNTIYF	TGTGCCAGCAGCTTAGCGCTAGGGGAAACTGGAAACACCATATATTTT
TRBJ2-1	TRBV14	NA	TRBD2	CASSQEVSGTYNEQFF	TGTGCCAGCAGCCAAGAAGTAAGCGGGACCTACAATGAGCAGTTCTTC
TRBJ2-1	TRBV11-3	NA	TRBD2	CASSLEIGGRYNEQFF	TGTGCCAGCAGCTTAGAGATCGGGGGGAGGTACAATGAGCAGTTCTTC
TRBJ1-1	TRBV28	NA	TRBD1	CASSLTGAVEAFF	TGTGCCAGCAGTCTAACAGGGGCGGTTGAAGCTTTCTTT
TRBJ2-1	TRBV4-1	NA	NA	CASKPDRGSYNEQFF	TGCGCCAGCAAACCGGACAGAGGGTCCTACAATGAGCAGTTCTTC
TRBJ2-7	TRBV6-6	NA	NA	CASTLGGSSYEQYF	TGTGCCAGCACCCTCGGGGGAAGCTCCTACGAGCAGTACTTC
TRBJ2-5	TRBV3-1/TRBV3-2	NA	NA	CASSQDRKTQYF	TGTGCCAGCAGCCAAGACAGAAAGACCCAGTACTTC
TRBJ1-6	TRBV28	once	TRBD1	CASSSPKGAPYGSYNSPLHF	TGTGCCAGCAGTTCCCCTAAGGGGGCCCCGTATGGCTCCTATAATTCACCCCTCCACTTT
TRBJ2-2	TRBV13	few	NA	CASSKRDRKPRELFF	TGTGCCAGCAGTAAACGAGACAGGAAACCCCGGGAGCTGTTTTTT
TRBJ1-5	TRBV5-1	once	NA	CASSPTPGGNQPQHF	TGCGCCAGCAGCCCGACGCCGGGGGGCAATCAGCCCCAGCATTTT
TRBJ1-2	TRBV6-5	NA	NA	CASSYSAGPSYGYTF	TGTGCCAGCAGTTACTCGGCAGGCCCCAGCTATGGCTACACCTTC
TRBJ2-1	TRBV3-1/TRBV3-2	NA	NA	CASSERVEPEQFF	TGTGCCAGCAGCGAACGAGTTGAACCAGAGCAGTTCTTC
TRBJ1-1	TRBV19	NA	NA	CASSIDQGYLEAFF	TGTGCCAGTAGTATAGATCAGGGATACCTTGAAGCTTTCTTT
TRBJ1-3	TRBV14	NA	NA	CASSQGGGRSSGNTIYF	TGTGCCAGCAGCCAGGGAGGGGGTCGAAGCTCTGGAAACACCATATATTTT
TRBJ2-2	TRBV10-1	NA	NA	CASRLPGQLNTGELFF	TGCGCCAGCAGACTGCCGGGACAACTGAACACCGGGGAGCTGTTTTTT
TRBJ2-1	TRBV7-2	NA	NA	CASSLASTGTNNNEQFF	TGTGCCAGCAGCTTAGCTAGCACCGGGACAAATAACAATGAGCAGTTCTTC
TRBJ2-1	TRBV14	NA	NA	CASSQDQGPYNEQFF	TGTGCCAGCAGCCAGGATCAGGGGCCTTACAATGAGCAGTTCTTC
TRBJ1-1	TRBV12-3/TRBV12-4	NA	TRBD1	CASSPQGREAFF	TGTGCCAGCAGCCCACAGGGGAGAGAAGCTTTCTTT
TRBJ2-1	TRBV5-1	once	TRBD1	CASSSGTGNNEQFF	TGCGCCAGCAGCTCCGGGACAGGTAACAATGAGCAGTTCTTC
TRBJ2-1	TRBV27	NA	NA	CASRGRAPYNEQFF	TGTGCCAGCCGGGGCAGGGCCCCCTACAATGAGCAGTTCTTC
TRBJ1-5	TRBV6-5	NA	NA	CASSPKWVGNQPQHF	TGTGCCAGCAGCCCCAAATGGGTTGGCAATCAGCCCCAGCATTTT
TRBJ2-3	TRBV25-1	NA	TRBD1	CASSVQGSTDTQYF	TGTGCCAGCAGTGTACAGGGGTCCACAGATACGCAGTATTTT
TRBJ1-1	TRBV2	NA	NA	CASIRQLNTEAFF	TGTGCCAGCATTAGACAGCTGAACACTGAAGCTTTCTTT
TRBJ2-2	TRBV19	NA	TRBD1	CASSSLPGQGPGELFF	TGTGCCAGTAGTAGCCTACCGGGACAGGGGCCCGGGGAGCTGTTTTTT
TRBJ2-2	TRBV7-9	NA	TRBD2	CASSLRGLVLGGELFF	TGTGCCAGCAGCCTCCGGGGACTAGTTTTAGGCGGGGAGCTGTTTTTT
TRBJ1-2	TRBV7-9	NA	NA	CASGAEGSRSGGYTF	TGTGCCAGTGGAGCGGAGGGAAGCCGGTCAGGGGGCTACACCTTC
TRBJ1-2	TRBV27	NA	NA	CASSLQGANYGYTF	TGTGCCAGCAGTTTGCAGGGCGCGAACTATGGCTACACCTTC
TRBJ2-3	TRBV15	once	TRBD2	CATSSAGGGGTDTQYF	TGTGCCACCAGCAGCGCTGGGGGCGGGGGGACAGATACGCAGTATTTT